This paragraph reports one TCR beta chain. Its target is unknown. This record belongs to a study of vaccination effects on CD4 cells after COVID-19. Study as a whole: Cultivation was performed at 1.5 million to 2.5 million PBMC per well with 9 to 10 IU/ml IL-2 and about 9.6 ug/ml peptides added. Whole-study results and caveats: Infection-derived and vaccine-derived clones contracted markedly late after vaccination.

Once cultured for about 9 days, the cells underwent separation to obtain CD4+ T cells. The cohort was immunized with two doses of either the BNT162b2 or mRNA-1273 vaccine. J lost 3 bases, V lost 0 bases, and 4 bases had no gene match. This CDR3 contains 16 residues. Germline V gives CDR1 SGHRS, CDR2 YFSETQ. Generated by immunoSEQ multiplex PCR, the TCRdb table keeps only in-frame clones and is missing some. The top ten clones hold about 9.5% of a sample with about 45,000 clones, approximately 70% of them seen once. The chain uses TRBV5-1 and TRBJ2-3, with TRBD1 matching 10 bases. This TCR came from a human donor who received a COVID-19 vaccine. The source was CD4+ T cells from PBMCs cultured without peptide, collected after COVID-19 vaccination. The CDR3 sequence is CASSLGTGGGTDTQYF. The CDR3 nucleotides read TGCGCCAGCAGCTTGGGGACAGGGGGAGGAACAGATACGCAGTATTTT.